This T cell receptor (beta chain) was recorded in a study of T cell repertoires in aging, cancer and after chemotherapy. For the study at large: Donors were grouped into six age bands spanning 30 or younger through 70 or older. Study-level findings and limits: Compared with age-matched healthy donors, untreated hematological or solid cancer patients showed higher blood TCR clonality. In each cancer cohort, median generation probability increased across chemotherapy, suggesting thymic output rebounded.

Peripheral blood genomic DNA, not sorted cells or RNA, was the template. V lost 2 bases, J lost 7 bases, and 9 bases lay in between. Germline V CDR1 and CDR2: MNHEY, SVGAGI. CDR3 length equals 13 residues. By frequency in the sample, this clonotype is medium-sized. Its target is unknown. TRB rearrangements spanning V, D and J were amplified using mixed TRB-A/B primers. TCRdb reanalysed the multiplex PCR reads using MiXCR and keeps one entry per CDR3 protein. This table has several thousand distinct CDR3 sequences, 20% to 25% appearing once. The TCR originated in a human donor in good health. The chain joins TRBV6-5 to TRBJ1-3; D is ambiguous. Sequenced input: blood. The CDR3 sequence: CASSYQVGNTIYF. DNA for the CDR3: TGTGCCAGCAGTTACCAGGTGGGGAACACCATATATTTT.